The following is a TCR beta chain sequence with its context. The antigen is undetermined. This entry comes from a study of cytomegalovirus exposure and HLA in healthy donors. Study-wide findings and caveats: Researchers catalogued over 150 TCR beta chains as cytomegalovirus-associated. For most TCR sequences rarity was the rule, although some public TCRs occurred in many donors. When a later analysis compared HLA-associated TCR beta chains with equally common others, the HLA-associated chains turned out to be more clonally expanded and to have lower generation probabilities.

In the PCR, 60 Vbeta and 13 Jbeta primers were used. Profiling relied on immunoSEQ multiplex PCR, and the TCRdb table lists in-frame clones only, not all of them. The table lists more than 250,000 clones, about 90% of them singletons. V shed 2 bases and J shed 0 bases, with 19 bases lying between them. This CDR3 comprises 18 residues. The germline V gene encodes CDR1 GTSNPN and CDR2 SVGIG (reference sequence). The genes are TRBV30 and TRBJ2-2; D gene ambiguous. Sequencing used PBMCs. The clonotype was recovered from a woman between 18 and 29 years old in good health and CMV-seronegative. As DNA, the CDR3 is TGTGCCTGGAGTCCCTACGATCGTTGGGCGTCGAACACCGGGGAGCTGTTTTTT. Encoded protein: CAWSPYDRWASNTGELFF.